Included here is one T cell receptor (beta chain) sequence, with context. Its specificity is not known. This same CDR3 is encoded by further DNA sequences in the sample. The data stem from a study of OX40 agonist ivuxolimab in advanced cancers. Notes on the study in general: There were also nonresponders showing low normalized T-cell clonal expansion.

Sequenced by immunoSEQ multiplex PCR; TCRdb stores in-frame clones only, minus some. The sample has about 76,000 clones, approximately 85% seen once. Germline values: CDR1 SGHRS, CDR2 YFSETQ. V trimming: 4 bases; J trimming: 0 bases; junction bases outside the gene matches: 3. The CDR3 contains 15 residues. The source of this sequence is an adult with an advanced solid tumor such as melanoma, head and neck, liver or kidney cancer. The specimen comprised CD4+ or CD8+ T cells sorted from blood, sampled in a trial of the OX40 agonist ivuxolimab. The J gene is TRBJ2-1, the V gene TRBV5-1; 8 bases are a match to TRBD2. DNA for the CDR3: TGCGCCAGCAGCCTAACTAGCGGCTCCTACAATGAGCAGTTCTTC. Residues: CASSLTSGSYNEQFF. The full variable domain, rest sourced from reference TRBV5-1 and TRBJ2-1, is KAGVTQTPRYLIKTRGQQVTLSCSPISGHRSVSWYQQTPGQGLQFLFEYFSETQRNKGNFPGRFSGRQFSNSRSEMNVSTLELGDSALYLCASSLTSGSYNEQFFGPGTRLTVL.